This entry describes one TCR beta chain. The source of the sample is a study of shared clonotypes between healthy human individuals. Germline CDR1 reads MGHDK; CDR2 reads SYGVNS. CDR3 length equals 15 residues. Between the trimmed V and J ends, which lost 6 bases and 3 bases, there was a span of 16 bases. Splitting the CD4+ cells yielded a CD45RA+ naive subset and a CD45RA-negative memory subset. Produced via immunoSEQ multiplex PCR; TCRdb's table is partial and in-frame only. The sample lists approximately 1.5 million clones, approximately 98.5% occurring once. The V and J genes are TRBV25-1 and TRBJ2-3; D may match TRBD1 or TRBD2 (5 bases each). This TCR was sampled from a young man in good health. Sample: naive CD4+ T cells sorted from blood. Stated subset: CD45RA+ positively selected. CDR3 loop: CASSNPGPQTDTQYF. The CDR3 DNA reads as TGTGCCAGCAGCAATCCGGGACCTCAGACAGATACGCAGTATTTT.